This T cell receptor beta chain came from a study of blood T cell repertoires in COVID-19. Across the whole study: Sources were T cells, B-cell-depleted T cells, or PBMCs; the material itself was cDNA or gDNA.

The study assigned cohorts using participant-reported clinical history. For recovered donors of Cohort 3, there were two negative PCRs, clearance, or symptom resolution. Authors' methods: Amplification from reference gene primers served as the basis for estimated nucleated cell counts. Here immunoSEQ multiplex PCR was the method, and the copy in TCRdb shows in-frame clones only, minus some. V, J and clone size are taken as reported in that table, and D and trimming were inferred from the DNA itself. This table has hundreds of thousands of clones, 70% to 90% appearing once. Germline-derived CDR1 and CDR2 are SEHNR and FQNEAQ (reference sequence). The trim removed 2 bases at V and 6 bases at J, leaving 7 bases unmatched. The CDR3 length is 15 residues.

Sequencing was done on a sample of PBMCs or T cells enriched from blood (not recorded which). The chain is built from TRBV7-9 and TRBJ1-2; 9 nucleotides match TRBD1. The receptor was isolated from a woman aged 60-75 years who had recovered from COVID-19. The CDR3: CASSLPGTGIDGYTF. The CDR3 coding sequence is TGTGCCAGCAGCTTACCTGGGACAGGGATAGATGGCTACACCTTC. Variable domain in full (rest from reference TRBV7-9 and TRBJ1-2): DTGVSQNPRHKITKRGQNVTFRCDPISEHNRLYWYRQTLGQGPEFLTYFQNEAQLEKSRLLSDRFSAERPKGSFSTLEIQRTEQGDSAMYLCASSLPGTGIDGYTFGSGTRLTVV.